A selection of T cell receptor beta chains follows, all from one sample in a study of control samples from healthy donors and cancer patients. Clones were read by immunoSEQ multiplex PCR, and TCRdb kept only the in-frame ones, dropping some. The sample has tens of thousands of clones, about 90% seen once; the top ten hold around 2%. The sequencing input was PBMCs. The receptors here all came from a woman between 50 and 59 years old with head and neck cancer. Both conserved end residues are part of each CDR3. The D gene is left open where the match is weak. Clone size appears in some rows only: once, few, many, or a class for an expanded clone.

j_call v_call clone_size d_call cdr3_length cdr3_aa cdr3_nt
TRBJ2-5 TRBV5-1 . TRBD2 16 CASSIRLAGGQETQYF TGCGCCAGCAGCATACGACTAGCGGGGGGCCAAGAGACCCAGTACTTC
TRBJ1-3 TRBV5-4 . . 17 CASSLAGQSRSGNTIYF TGTGCCAGCAGCTTGGCCGGACAAAGTCGTTCTGGAAACACCATATATTTT
TRBJ2-7 TRBV7-2 . . 14 CASSLRNRVYEQYF TGTGCCAGCAGCTTACGCAACAGGGTGTACGAGCAGTACTTC
TRBJ2-3 TRBV6-6 . . 13 CASSRQRTDTQYF TGTGCCAGCAGTCGTCAACGCACAGATACGCAGTATTTT
TRBJ2-6 TRBV19 . . 17 CASTPSLAGAGANVLTF TGTGCCAGCACACCTTCCTTGGCAGGGGCTGGGGCCAACGTCCTGACTTTC
TRBJ2-1 TRBV19 once TRBD2 15 CASSIGLADYNEQFF TGTGCCAGTAGTATAGGGCTAGCGGACTACAATGAGCAGTTCTTC
TRBJ1-5 TRBV28 . TRBD1 12 CASQGGYQPQHF TGTGCCAGTCAGGGGGGATATCAGCCCCAGCATTTT
TRBJ1-6 TRBV9 . . 14 CASSVATANAPLHF TGTGCCAGCAGCGTAGCTACAGCCAATGCCCCACTCCACTTT
TRBJ2-3 TRBV6-5 . TRBD2 15 CASRWLAGSTDTQYF TGTGCCAGCAGATGGCTAGCGGGGAGCACAGATACGCAGTATTTT
TRBJ2-3 TRBV5-1 . TRBD1 13 CASFSTGADTQYF TGCGCCAGTTTTTCCACAGGGGCAGATACGCAGTATTTT
TRBJ2-6 TRBV6-6 once TRBD1 17 CASSQRTGLSGANVLTF TGTGCCAGCAGTCAAAGGACAGGGCTATCTGGGGCCAACGTCCTGACTTTC
TRBJ1-2 TRBV5-1 once . 17 CASSLEGGQRQNYGYTF TGCGCCAGCAGCTTGGAGGGAGGACAGAGACAAAACTATGGCTACACCTTC
TRBJ1-2 TRBV19 . . 14 CASSIVQQYYGYTF TGTGCCAGTAGTATCGTCCAGCAATACTATGGCTACACCTTC
TRBJ1-1 TRBV13 . TRBD1 13 CASSFTGASEAFF TGTGCCAGCAGCTTTACAGGGGCATCTGAAGCTTTCTTT
TRBJ1-1 TRBV29-1 . . 11 CSVGAHTEAFF TGCAGCGTTGGAGCGCACACTGAAGCTTTCTTT
TRBJ1-3 TRBV6-5 . TRBD1 15 CASMRQGRAGNTIYF TGTGCCAGCATGAGACAGGGAAGGGCTGGAAACACCATATATTTT
TRBJ1-3 TRBV5-1 few . 16 CASSLEVTGSGNTIYF TGCGCCAGCAGCTTGGAGGTCACCGGCTCTGGAAACACCATATATTTT
TRBJ2-1 TRBV6-4 . . 15 CASSDSGGTSDEQFF TGTGCCAGCAGTGATTCTGGAGGGACATCCGATGAGCAGTTCTTC
TRBJ2-1 TRBV6-2/TRBV6-3 few TRBD2 13 CASSSGLAGFQFF TGTGCCAGCAGTTCCGGACTAGCGGGGTTTCAGTTCTTC
TRBJ1-6 TRBV2 . . 15 CASREEGLGNSPLHF TGTGCCAGCAGAGAGGAGGGGTTAGGGAATTCACCCCTCCACTTT
TRBJ1-5 TRBV6-1 . . 13 CASSEGRGQPQHF TGTGCCAGCAGTGAGGGGCGAGGCCAGCCCCAGCATTTT
TRBJ1-1 TRBV6-5 . TRBD1 14 CASSTTGGMAEAFF TGTGCCAGCAGTACAACAGGGGGCATGGCCGAAGCTTTCTTT
TRBJ1-3 TRBV29-1 . . 12 CSVDKDRNTIYF TGCAGCGTTGATAAGGACAGAAACACCATATATTTT
TRBJ2-5 TRBV2 . TRBD2 17 CASSGPREGWNQETQYF TGTGCCAGCAGCGGACCGAGGGAGGGGTGGAACCAAGAGACCCAGTACTTC
TRBJ2-3 TRBV6-4 . TRBD2 15 CASSEAGGPSDTQYF TGTGCCAGCAGTGAGGCGGGGGGGCCCTCAGATACGCAGTATTTT
TRBJ2-4 TRBV10-3 . . 12 CAISESLYIQYF TGTGCCATCAGTGAGTCGTTGTACATTCAGTACTTC
TRBJ2-2 TRBV27 . . 15 CASSLWVQGPGELFF TGTGCCAGCAGTTTATGGGTCCAGGGTCCCGGGGAGCTGTTTTTT
TRBJ1-1 TRBV5-1 . . 15 CASSRDGDPNTEAFF TGCGCCAGCAGCCGGGACGGAGACCCGAACACTGAAGCTTTCTTT
TRBJ2-5 TRBV5-1 . TRBD2 15 CASSLGGGGQETQYF TGCGCCAGCAGCTTGGGCGGGGGGGGCCAAGAGACCCAGTACTTC
TRBJ2-2 TRBV4-2 . . 17 CASSQDRGGANTGELFF TGTGCCAGCAGCCAAGATCGGGGTGGCGCGAACACCGGGGAGCTGTTTTTT
TRBJ1-6 TRBV28 . TRBD1 15 CASSRGQGLYSPLHF TGTGCCAGCAGTCGTGGACAGGGGCTGTATTCACCCCTCCACTTT
TRBJ2-1 TRBV24-1 . TRBD2 15 CATSDPSGGYNEQFF TGTGCCACCAGTGACCCTAGCGGGGGGTACAATGAGCAGTTCTTC
TRBJ1-5 TRBV4-1 . . 19 CASSSILGGGVGNNQPQHF TGCGCCAGCAGCTCAATTTTGGGCGGGGGCGTGGGAAATAATCAGCCCCAGCATTTT
TRBJ2-7 TRBV28 once TRBD1 14 CASRGQGTNYEQYF TGTGCCAGCCGAGGACAGGGGACGAATTACGAGCAGTACTTC
TRBJ1-4 TRBV15 . TRBD1 15 CATRSYGTGGEKLFF TGTGCCACCAGGAGCTACGGGACAGGGGGCGAAAAACTGTTTTTT
TRBJ2-6 TRBV4-3 . . 16 CASSQDRGSGANVLTF TGCGCCAGCAGCCAAGATCGGGGCTCTGGGGCCAACGTCCTGACTTTC
TRBJ1-5 TRBV5-4 . TRBD1 17 CASSFAGPGGHNQPQHF TGTGCCAGCAGCTTTGCGGGTCCAGGGGGGCACAATCAGCCCCAGCATTTT
TRBJ2-2 TRBV5-1 . . 15 CASSVDTPNTGELFF TGCGCCAGCAGCGTGGACACCCCGAACACCGGGGAGCTGTTTTTT